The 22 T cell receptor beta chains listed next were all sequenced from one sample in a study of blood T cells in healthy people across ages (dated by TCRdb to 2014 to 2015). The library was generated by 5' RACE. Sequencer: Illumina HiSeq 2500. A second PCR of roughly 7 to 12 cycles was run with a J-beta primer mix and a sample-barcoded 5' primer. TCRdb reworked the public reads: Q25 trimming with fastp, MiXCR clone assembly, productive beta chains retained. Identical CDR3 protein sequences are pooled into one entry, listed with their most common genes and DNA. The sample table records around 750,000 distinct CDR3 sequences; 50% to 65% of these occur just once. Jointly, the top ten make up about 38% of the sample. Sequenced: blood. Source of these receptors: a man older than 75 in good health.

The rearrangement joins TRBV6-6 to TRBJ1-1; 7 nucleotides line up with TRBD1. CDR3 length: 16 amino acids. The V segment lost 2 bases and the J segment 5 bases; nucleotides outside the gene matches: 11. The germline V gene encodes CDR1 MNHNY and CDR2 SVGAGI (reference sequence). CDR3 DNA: TGTGCCAGCAGTTACCCTCGTGACAGGGTTGAAACTGAAGCTTTCTTT. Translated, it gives CASSYPRDRVETEAFF.

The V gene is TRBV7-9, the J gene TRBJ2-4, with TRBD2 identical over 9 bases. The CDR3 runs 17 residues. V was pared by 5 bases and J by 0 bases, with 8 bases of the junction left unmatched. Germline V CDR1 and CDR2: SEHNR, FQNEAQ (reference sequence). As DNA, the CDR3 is TGTGCCAGCAGCCCGTATACTAGCGGGCTAGCCAAAAACATTCAGTACTTC. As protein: CASSPYTSGLAKNIQYF.

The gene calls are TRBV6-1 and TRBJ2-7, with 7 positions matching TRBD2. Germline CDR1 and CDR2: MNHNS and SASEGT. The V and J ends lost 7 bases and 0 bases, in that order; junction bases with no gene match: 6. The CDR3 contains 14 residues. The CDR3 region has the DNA TGTGCCAGCATGCCTAGCGGAAGCTCCTACGAGCAGTACTTC. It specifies CASMPSGSSYEQYF.

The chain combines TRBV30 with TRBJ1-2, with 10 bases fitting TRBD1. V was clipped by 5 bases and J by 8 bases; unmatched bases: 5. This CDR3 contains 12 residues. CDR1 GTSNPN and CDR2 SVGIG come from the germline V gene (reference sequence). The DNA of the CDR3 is TGTGCCTGGGATGACAGGGGGCGAGGCTACACCTTC. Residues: CAWDDRGRGYTF.

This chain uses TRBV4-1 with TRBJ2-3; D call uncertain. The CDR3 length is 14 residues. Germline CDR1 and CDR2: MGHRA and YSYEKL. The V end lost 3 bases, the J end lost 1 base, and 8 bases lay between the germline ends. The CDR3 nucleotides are TGCGCCAGCAGCCAGCCCGACCGCACAGATACGCAGTATTTT. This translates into CASSQPDRTDTQYF.

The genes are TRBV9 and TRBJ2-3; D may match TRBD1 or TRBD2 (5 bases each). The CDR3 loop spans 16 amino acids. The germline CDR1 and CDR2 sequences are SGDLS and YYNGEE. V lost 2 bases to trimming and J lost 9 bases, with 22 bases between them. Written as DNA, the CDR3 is TGTGCCAGCAGCGTCGGGGCTAGCCCGGCCATTGGAACGCAGTATTTT. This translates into CASSVGASPAIGTQYF. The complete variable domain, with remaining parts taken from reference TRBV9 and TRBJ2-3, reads DSGVTQTPKHLITATGQRVTLRCSPRSGDLSVYWYQQSLDQGLQFLIQYYNGEERAKGNILERFSAQQFPDLHSELNLSSLELGDSALYFCASSVGASPAIGTQYFGPGTRLTVL.

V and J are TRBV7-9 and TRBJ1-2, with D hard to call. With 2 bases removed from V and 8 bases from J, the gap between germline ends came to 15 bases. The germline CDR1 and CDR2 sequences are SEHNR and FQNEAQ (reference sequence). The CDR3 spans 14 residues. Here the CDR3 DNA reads TGTGCCAGCAGCTTACTGACCCCGTCGGTGGGCTACACCTTC. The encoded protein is CASSLLTPSVGYTF.

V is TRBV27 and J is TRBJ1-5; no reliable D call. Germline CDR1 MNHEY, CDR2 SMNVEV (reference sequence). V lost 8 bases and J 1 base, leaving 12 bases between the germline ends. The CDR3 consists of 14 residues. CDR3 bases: TGTGCCAGCGCCCTGTCCAGAAGCAATCAGCCCCAGCATTTT. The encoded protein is CASALSRSNQPQHF.

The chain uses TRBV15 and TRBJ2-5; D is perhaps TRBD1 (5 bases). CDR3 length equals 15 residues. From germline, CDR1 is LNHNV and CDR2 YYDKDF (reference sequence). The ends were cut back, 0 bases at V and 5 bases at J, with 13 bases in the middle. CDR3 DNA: TGTGCCACCAGCAGAGAGCAGGGTATCGCCGAGACCCAGTACTTC. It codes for CATSREQGIAETQYF.

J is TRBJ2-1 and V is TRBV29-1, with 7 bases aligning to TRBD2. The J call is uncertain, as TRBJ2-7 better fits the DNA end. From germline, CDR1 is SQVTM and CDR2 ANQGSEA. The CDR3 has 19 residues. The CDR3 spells CSVEDMASGLLSSYNEQYF. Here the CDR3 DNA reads TGCAGCGTTGAAGATATGGCTAGCGGTCTCCTGAGCTCCTACAATGAGCAGTACTTC.

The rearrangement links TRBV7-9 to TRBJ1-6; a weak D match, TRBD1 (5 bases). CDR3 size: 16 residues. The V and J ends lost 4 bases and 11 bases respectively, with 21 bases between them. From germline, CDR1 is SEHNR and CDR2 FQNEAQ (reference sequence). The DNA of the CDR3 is TGTGCCAGCAGCTCTCCCCCGGGGCGAGCGAATACACCCCTCCACTTT. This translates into CASSSPPGRANTPLHF. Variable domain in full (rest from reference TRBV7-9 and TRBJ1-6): DTGVSQNPRHKITKRGQNVTFRCDPISEHNRLYWYRQTLGQGPEFLTYFQNEAQLEKSRLLSDRFSAERPKGSFSTLEIQRTEQGDSAMYLCASSSPPGRANTPLHFGNGTRLTVT.

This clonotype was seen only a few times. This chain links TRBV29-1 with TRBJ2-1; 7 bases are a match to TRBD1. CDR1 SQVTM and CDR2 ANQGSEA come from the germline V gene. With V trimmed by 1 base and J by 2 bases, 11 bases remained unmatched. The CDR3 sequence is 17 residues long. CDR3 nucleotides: TGCAGCGTTGAAGCCCGAACAGGGGAAGGGGCCTACAATGAGCAGTTCTTC. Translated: CSVEARTGEGAYNEQFF.

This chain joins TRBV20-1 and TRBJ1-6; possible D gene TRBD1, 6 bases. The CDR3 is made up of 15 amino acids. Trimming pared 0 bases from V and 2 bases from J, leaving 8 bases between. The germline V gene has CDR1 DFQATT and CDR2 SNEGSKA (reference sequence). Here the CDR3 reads CSAREGATYNSPLHF. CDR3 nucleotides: TGCAGTGCTAGAGAGGGGGCTACCTATAATTCACCCCTCCACTTT.

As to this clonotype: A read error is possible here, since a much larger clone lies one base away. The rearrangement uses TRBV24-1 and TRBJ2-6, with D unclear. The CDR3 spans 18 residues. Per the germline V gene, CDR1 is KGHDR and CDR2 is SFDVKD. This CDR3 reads CTTSDSRQSSSGANVLTF. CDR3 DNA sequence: TGTACCACCAGTGATTCTCGGCAGTCAAGCTCTGGGGCCAACGTCCTGACTTTC.

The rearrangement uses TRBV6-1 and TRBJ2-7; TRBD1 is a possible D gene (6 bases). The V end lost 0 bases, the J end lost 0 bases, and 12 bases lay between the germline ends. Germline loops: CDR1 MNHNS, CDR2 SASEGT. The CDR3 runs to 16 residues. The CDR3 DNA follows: TGTGCCAGCAGTGAAGCCTCAGGACAGTACTCCTACGAGCAGTACTTC. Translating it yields CASSEASGQYSYEQYF.

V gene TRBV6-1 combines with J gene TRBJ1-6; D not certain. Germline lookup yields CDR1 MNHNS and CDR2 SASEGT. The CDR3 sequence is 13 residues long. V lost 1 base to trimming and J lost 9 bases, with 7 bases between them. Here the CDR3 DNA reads TGTGCCAGCAGTGAAGATAAGATTTCACCCCTCCACTTT. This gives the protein CASSEDKISPLHF.

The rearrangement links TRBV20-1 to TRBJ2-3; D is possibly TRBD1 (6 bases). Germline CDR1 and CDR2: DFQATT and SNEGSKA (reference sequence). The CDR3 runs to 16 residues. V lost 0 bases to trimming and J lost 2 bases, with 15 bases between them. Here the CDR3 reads CSARDIFQGITDTQYF. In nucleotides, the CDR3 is TGCAGTGCTAGAGATATCTTTCAGGGGATCACAGATACGCAGTATTTT.

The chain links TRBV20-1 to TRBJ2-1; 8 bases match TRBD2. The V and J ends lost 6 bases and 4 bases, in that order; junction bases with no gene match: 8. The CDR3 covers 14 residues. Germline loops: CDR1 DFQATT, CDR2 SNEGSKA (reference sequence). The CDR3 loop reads CSAESGGPYNEQFF. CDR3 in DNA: TGCAGTGCAGAAAGCGGGGGCCCTTACAATGAGCAGTTCTTC.

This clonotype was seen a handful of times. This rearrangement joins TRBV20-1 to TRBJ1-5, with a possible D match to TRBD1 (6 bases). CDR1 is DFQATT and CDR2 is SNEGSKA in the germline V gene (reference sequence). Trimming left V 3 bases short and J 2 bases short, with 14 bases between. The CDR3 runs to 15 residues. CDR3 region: CSASQQGTGNQPQHF. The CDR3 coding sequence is TGCAGTGCTAGCCAACAGGGAACAGGCAATCAGCCCCAGCATTTT.

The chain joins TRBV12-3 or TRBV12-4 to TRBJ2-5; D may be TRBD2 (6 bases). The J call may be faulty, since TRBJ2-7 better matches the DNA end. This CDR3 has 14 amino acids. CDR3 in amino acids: CASRPTTSPYEQYF. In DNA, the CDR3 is TGTGCCAGCAGACCAACGACTAGTCCATACGAGCAGTACTTC.

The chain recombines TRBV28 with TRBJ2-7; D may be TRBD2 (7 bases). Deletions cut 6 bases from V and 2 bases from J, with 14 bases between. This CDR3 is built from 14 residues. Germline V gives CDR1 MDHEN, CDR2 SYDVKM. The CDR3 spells CASREGGLPYEQYF. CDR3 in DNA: TGTGCCAGCAGGGAGGGGGGGCTACCCTACGAGCAGTACTTC.

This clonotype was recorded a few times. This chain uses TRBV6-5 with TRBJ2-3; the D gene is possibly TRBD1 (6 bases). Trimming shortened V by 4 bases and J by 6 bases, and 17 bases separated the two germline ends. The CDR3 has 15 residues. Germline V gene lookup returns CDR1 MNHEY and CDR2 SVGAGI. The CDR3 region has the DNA TGTGCCAGCAGTTCAATAGGGGGAACTGGGGATACGCAGTATTTT. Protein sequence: CASSSIGGTGDTQYF.